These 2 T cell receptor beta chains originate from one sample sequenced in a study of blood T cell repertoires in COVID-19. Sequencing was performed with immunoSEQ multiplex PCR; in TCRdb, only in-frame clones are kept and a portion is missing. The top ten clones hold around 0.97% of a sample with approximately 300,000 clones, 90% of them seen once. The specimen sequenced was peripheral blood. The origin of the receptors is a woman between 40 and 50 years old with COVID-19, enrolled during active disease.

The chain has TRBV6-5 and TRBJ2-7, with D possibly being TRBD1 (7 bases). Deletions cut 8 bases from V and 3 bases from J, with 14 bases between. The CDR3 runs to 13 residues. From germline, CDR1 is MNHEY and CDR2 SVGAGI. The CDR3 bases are TGTGCCAGCGGCGCGGGGACAGACTACGAGCAGTACTTC. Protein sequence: CASGAGTDYEQYF.

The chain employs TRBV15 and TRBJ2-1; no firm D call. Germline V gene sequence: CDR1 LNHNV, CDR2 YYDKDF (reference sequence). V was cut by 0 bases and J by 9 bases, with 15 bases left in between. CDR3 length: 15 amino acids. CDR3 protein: CATSRDLAKSGEQFF. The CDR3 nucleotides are TGTGCCACCAGCAGAGATTTGGCTAAATCGGGTGAGCAGTTCTTC. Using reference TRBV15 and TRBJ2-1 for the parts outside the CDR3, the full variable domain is DAMVIQNPRYQVTQFGKPVTLSCSQTLNHNVMYWYQQKSSQAPKLLFHYYDKDFNNEADTPDNFQSRRPNTSFCFLDIRSPGLGDTAMYLCATSRDLAKSGEQFFGPGTRLTVL.